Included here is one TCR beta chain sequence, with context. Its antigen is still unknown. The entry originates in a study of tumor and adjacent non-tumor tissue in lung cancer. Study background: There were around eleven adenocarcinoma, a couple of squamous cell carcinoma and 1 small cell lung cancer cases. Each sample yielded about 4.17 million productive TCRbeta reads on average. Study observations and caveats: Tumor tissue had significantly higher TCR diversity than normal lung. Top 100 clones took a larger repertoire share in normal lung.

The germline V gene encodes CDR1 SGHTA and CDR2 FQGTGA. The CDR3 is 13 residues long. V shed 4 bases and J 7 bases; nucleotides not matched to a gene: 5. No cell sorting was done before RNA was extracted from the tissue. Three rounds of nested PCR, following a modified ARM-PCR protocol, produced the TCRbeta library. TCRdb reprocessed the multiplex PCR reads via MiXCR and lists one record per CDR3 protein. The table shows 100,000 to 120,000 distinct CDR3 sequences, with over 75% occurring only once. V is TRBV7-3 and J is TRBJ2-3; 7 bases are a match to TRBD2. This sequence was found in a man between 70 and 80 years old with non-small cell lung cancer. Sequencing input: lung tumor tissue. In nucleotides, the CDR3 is TGTGCCAGCAGCTGGGAACTAGCGAATACGCAGTATTTT. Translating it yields CASSWELANTQYF.